The source of this T cell receptor (beta chain) is a study of T-cell reconstitution after alpha-beta-depleted transplantation in children. A TCRbeta library incorporating unique molecular identifiers was prepared. TCRdb fed the PCR reads into MiXCR, producing one record per CDR3 protein. This sample has roughly 500,000 distinct CDR3 sequences, with around 12% found just once. Germline CDR1 and CDR2: MDHEN and SYDVKM. This CDR3 has 13 residues. Trimming took 7 bases from V and 5 from J, leaving 12 bases between them. The TCR was taken from a human donor who donated a stem cell graft to a child with combined immunodeficiency. The chain combines TRBV28 with TRBJ1-5, with D possibly TRBD1 on 6 matching bases. This sample comprised PBMCs from the stem cell graft donor, obtained from the stem cell graft. The CDR3 loop is CASTLWGHQPQHF. Here the CDR3 DNA reads TGTGCCAGCACCCTCTGGGGGCATCAGCCCCAGCATTTT.